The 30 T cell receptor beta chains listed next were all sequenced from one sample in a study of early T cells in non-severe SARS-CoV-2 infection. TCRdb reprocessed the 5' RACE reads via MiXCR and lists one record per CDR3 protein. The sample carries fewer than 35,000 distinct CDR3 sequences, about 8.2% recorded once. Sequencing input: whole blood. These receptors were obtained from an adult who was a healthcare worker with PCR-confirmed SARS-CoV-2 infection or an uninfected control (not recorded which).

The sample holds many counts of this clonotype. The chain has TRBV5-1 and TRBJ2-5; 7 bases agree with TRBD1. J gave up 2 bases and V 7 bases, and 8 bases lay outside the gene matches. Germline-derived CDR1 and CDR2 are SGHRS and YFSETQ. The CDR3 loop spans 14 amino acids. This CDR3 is CASYRGTVQETQYF. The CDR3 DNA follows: TGCGCCAGCTATAGAGGGACAGTGCAAGAGACCCAGTACTTC.

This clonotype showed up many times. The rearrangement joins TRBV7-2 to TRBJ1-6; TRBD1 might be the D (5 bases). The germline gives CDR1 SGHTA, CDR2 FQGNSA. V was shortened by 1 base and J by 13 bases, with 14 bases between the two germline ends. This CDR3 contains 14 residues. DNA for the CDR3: TGTGCCAGCAGCTTAGGTGGGGGGGTCCCCCCCCTCCACTTT. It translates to CASSLGGGVPPLHF.

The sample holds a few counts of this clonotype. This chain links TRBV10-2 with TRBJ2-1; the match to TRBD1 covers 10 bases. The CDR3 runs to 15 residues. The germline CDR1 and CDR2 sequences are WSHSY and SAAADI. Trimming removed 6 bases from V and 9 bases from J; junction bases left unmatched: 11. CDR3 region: CASSVPGTGAGEQFF. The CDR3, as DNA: TGCGCCAGCAGCGTGCCCGGGACAGGGGCAGGTGAGCAGTTCTTC.

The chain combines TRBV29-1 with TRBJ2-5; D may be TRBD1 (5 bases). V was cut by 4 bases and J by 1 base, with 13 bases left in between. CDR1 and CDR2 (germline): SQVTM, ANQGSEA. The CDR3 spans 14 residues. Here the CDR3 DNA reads TGCAGCGTTGGAGGTCAGGGCCTCCAAGAGACCCAGTACTTC. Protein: CSVGGQGLQETQYF. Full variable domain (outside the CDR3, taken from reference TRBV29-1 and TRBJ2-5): SAVISQKPSRDICQRGTSLTIQCQVDSQVTMMFWYRQQPGQSLTLIATANQGSEATYESGFVIDKFPISRPNLTFSTLTVSNMSPEDSSIYLCSVGGQGLQETQYFGPGTRLLVL.

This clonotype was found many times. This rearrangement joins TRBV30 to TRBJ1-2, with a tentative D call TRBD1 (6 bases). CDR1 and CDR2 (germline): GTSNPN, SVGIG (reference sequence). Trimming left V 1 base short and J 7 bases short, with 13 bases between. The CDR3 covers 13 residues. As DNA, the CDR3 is TGTGCCTGGAGTGGTCGGGGGGCCCTTGGCTACACCTTC. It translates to CAWSGRGALGYTF.

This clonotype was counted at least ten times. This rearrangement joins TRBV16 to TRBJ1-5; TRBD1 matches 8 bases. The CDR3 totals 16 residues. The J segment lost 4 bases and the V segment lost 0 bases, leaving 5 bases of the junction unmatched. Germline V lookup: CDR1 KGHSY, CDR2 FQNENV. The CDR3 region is CASSQSPRTGNQPQHF. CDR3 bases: TGTGCCAGCAGCCAATCTCCCCGGACAGGGAATCAGCCCCAGCATTTT.

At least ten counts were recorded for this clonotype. The CDR3 bases are TGCGCCAGCAGTGAGGGGGGCGCGATGAACACTGAAGCTTTCTTT. This sequence encodes CASSEGGAMNTEAFF. V is TRBV10-1 and J is TRBJ1-1, with TRBD1 as a possible D gene (6 bases). V was shortened by 2 bases and J by 0 bases, with 10 bases between the two germline ends. The CDR3 totals 15 residues. The germline V gene has CDR1 WNHNN and CDR2 SYGVQD (reference sequence).

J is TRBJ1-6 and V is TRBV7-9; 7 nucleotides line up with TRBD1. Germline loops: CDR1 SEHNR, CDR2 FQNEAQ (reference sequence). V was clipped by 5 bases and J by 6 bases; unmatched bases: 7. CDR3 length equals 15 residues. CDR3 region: CASSPRGTVNSPLHF. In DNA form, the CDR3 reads TGTGCCAGCAGCCCCAGGGGGACAGTTAATTCACCCCTCCACTTT.

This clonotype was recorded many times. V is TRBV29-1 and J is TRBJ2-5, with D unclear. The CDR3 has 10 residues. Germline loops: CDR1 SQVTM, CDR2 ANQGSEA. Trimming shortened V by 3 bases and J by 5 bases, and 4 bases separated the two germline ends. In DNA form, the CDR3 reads TGCAGCGTTGATGTGGAGACCCAGTACTTC. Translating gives CSVDVETQYF.

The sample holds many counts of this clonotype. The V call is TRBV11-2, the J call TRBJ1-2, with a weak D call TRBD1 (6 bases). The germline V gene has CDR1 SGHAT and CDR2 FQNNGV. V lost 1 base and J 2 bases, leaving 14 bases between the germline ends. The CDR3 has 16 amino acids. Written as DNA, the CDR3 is TGTGCCAGCAGCTTAGGCCCCCCTGACAGGAACTATGGCTACACCTTC. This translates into CASSLGPPDRNYGYTF.

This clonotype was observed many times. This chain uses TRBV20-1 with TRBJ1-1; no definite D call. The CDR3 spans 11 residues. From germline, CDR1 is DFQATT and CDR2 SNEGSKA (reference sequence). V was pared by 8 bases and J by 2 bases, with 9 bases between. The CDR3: CSSTLNTEAFF. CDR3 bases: TGCAGTTCGACCCTCAACACTGAAGCTTTCTTT.

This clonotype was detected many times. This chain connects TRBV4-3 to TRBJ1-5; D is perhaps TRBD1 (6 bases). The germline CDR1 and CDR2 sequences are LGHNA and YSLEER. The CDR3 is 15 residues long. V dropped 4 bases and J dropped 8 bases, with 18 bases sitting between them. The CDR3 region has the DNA TGCGCCAGCAGCCCCGCCCCGGGGGGCTTGGAGCCCCAGCATTTT. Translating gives CASSPAPGGLEPQHF.

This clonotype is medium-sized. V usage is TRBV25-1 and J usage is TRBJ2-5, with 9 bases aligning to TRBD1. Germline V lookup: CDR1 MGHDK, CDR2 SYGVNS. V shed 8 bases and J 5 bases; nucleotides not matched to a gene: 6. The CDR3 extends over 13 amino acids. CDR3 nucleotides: TGTGCCAGCCGGGGACAGGGCATGGAGACCCAGTACTTC. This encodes CASRGQGMETQYF.

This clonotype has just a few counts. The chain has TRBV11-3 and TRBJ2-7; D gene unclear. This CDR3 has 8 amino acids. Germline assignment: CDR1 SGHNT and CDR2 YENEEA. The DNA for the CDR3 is TGTGGGTCCTACGAGCAGTACTTC. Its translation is CGSYEQYF. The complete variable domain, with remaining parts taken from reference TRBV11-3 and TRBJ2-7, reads EAGVVQSPRYKIIEKKQPVAFWCNPISGHNTLYWYLQNLGQGPELLIRYENEEAVDDSQLPKDRFSAERLKGVDSTLKIQPAELGDSAVYLCGSYEQYFGPGTRLTVT.

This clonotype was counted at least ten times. DNA of the CDR3: TGTGCCAGCAGCTTAGACGGGACAGGGGTCCCTTACGAGCAGTACTTC. Its protein product is CASSLDGTGVPYEQYF. This chain joins TRBV11-2 and TRBJ2-7, with 10 bases that match TRBD1. Germline CDR1 SGHAT, CDR2 FQNNGV. The CDR3 runs 16 residues. J was trimmed by 4 bases and V by 0 bases; bases with no gene match: 6.

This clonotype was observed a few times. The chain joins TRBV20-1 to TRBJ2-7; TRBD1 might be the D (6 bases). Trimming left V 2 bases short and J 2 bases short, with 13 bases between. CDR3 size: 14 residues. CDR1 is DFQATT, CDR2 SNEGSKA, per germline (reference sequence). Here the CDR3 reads CSARTNQGPYEQYF. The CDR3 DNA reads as TGCAGTGCTAGAACCAATCAGGGGCCCTACGAGCAGTACTTC.

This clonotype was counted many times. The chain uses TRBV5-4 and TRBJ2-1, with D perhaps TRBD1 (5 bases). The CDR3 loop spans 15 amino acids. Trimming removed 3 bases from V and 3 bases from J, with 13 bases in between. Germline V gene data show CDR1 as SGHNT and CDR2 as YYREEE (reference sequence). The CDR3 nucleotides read TGTGCCAGCAGCTCCCAGGGATCGTACTACAATGAGCAGTTCTTC. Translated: CASSSQGSYYNEQFF.

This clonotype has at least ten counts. The CDR3: CASSLSVFRAGNTIYF. CDR3 nucleotide sequence: TGTGCCAGCAGCTTATCGGTGTTTAGAGCGGGAAACACCATATATTTT. J is TRBJ1-3 and V is TRBV7-9; D gene uncertain. Germline values: CDR1 SEHNR, CDR2 FQNEAQ (reference sequence). This CDR3 region has 16 residues. V lost 2 bases and J lost 4, with 15 bases in between.

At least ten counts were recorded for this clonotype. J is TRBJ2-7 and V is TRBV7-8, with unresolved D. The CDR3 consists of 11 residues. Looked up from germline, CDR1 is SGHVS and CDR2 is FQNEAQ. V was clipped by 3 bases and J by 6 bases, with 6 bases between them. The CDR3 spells CASSFWSEQYF. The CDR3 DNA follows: TGTGCCAGCAGCTTTTGGTCCGAGCAGTACTTC. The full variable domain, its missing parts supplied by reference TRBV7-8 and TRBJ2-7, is GAGVSQSPRYKVAKRGQDVALRCDPISGHVSLFWYQQALGQGPEFLTYFQNEAQLDKSGLPSDRFFAERPEGSVSTLKIQRTQQEDSAVYLCASSFWSEQYFGPGTRLTVT.

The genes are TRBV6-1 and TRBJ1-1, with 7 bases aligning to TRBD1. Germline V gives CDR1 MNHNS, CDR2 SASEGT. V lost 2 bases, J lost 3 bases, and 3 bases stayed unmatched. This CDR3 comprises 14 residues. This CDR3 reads CASSEQGTDTEAFF. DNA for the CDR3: TGTGCCAGCAGTGAACAAGGGACAGACACTGAAGCTTTCTTT.

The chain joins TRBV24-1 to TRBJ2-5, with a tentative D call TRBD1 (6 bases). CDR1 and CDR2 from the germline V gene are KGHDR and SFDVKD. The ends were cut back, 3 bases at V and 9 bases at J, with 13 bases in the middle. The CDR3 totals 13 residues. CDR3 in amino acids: CATSDGDTGAQYF. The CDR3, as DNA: TGTGCCACCAGTGATGGGGACACCGGGGCCCAGTACTTC.

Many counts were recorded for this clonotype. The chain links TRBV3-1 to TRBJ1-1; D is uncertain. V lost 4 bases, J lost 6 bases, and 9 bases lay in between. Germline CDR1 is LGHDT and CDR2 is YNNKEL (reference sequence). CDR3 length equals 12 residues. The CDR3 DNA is TGTGCCAGCAGCCCCGACACGGCTGAAGCTTTCTTT. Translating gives CASSPDTAEAFF. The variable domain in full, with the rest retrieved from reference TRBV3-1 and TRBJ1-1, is DTAVSQTPKYLVTQMGNDKSIKCEQNLGHDTMYWYKQDSKKFLKIMFSYNNKELIINETVPNRFSPKSPDKAHLNLHINSLELGDSAVYFCASSPDTAEAFFGQGTRLTVV.

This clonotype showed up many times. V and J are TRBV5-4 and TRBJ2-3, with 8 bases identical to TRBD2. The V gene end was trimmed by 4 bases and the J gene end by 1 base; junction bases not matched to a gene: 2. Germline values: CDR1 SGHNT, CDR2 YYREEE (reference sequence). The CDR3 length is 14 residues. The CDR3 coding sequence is TGTGCCAGCAGCAGCGGGGGCCGCACAGATACGCAGTATTTT. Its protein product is CASSSGGRTDTQYF.

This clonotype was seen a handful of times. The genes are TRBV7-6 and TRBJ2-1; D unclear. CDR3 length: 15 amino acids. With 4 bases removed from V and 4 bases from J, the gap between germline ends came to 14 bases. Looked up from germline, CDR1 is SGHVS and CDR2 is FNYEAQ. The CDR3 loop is CASSSPFYSYNEQFF. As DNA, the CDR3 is TGTGCCAGCAGCTCCCCGTTCTACAGTTACAATGAGCAGTTCTTC.

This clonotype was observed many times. CDR3 residues: CASSQTPARLAENNEQFF. In DNA form, the CDR3 reads TGTGCCAGCAGCCAAACCCCAGCGAGACTAGCGGAGAACAATGAGCAGTTCTTC. V usage is TRBV3-1 and J usage is TRBJ2-1, with TRBD2 identical over 9 bases. The ends lost 2 bases at V and 5 bases at J; junction bases unmatched: 13. This CDR3 has 18 residues. The V gene's germline CDR1 is LGHDT and CDR2 YNNKEL (reference sequence).

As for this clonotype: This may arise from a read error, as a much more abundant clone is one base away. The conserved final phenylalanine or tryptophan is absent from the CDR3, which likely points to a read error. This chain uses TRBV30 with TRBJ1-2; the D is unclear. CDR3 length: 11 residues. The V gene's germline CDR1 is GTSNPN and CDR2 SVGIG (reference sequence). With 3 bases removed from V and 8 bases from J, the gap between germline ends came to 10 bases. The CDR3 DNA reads TGTGCCTGGAGGGCCAAGCAAGGCTACACCTAC. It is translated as CAWRAKQGYTY.

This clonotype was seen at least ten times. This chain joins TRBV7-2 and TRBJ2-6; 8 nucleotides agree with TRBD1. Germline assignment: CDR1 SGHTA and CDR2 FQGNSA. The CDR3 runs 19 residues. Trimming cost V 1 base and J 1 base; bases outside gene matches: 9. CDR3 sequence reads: CASSLEPGGFFSGANVLTF. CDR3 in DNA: TGTGCCAGCAGCTTAGAACCAGGGGGCTTCTTTTCTGGGGCCAACGTCCTGACTTTC.

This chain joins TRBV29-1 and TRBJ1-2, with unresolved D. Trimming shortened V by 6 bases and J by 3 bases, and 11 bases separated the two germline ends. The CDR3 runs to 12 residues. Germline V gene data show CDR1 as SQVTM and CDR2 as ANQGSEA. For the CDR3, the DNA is TGCAGCGTCGCGGGTTCGGACTATGGCTACACCTTC. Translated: CSVAGSDYGYTF.

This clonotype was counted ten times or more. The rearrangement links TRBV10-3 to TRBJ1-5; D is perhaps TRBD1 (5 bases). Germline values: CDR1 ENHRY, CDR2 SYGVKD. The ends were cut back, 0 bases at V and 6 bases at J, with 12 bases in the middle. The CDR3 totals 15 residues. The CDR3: CAISESGKGRQPQHF. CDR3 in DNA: TGTGCCATCAGTGAGTCTGGGAAGGGGCGTCAGCCCCAGCATTTT.

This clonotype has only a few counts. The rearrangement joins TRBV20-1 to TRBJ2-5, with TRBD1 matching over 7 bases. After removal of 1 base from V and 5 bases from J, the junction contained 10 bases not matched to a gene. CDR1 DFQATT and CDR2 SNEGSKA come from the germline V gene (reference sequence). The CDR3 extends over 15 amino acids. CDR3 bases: TGCAGTGCTAGAGCCCTTAAGGGGGCGCGGGAGACCCAGTACTTC. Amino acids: CSARALKGARETQYF.